The sample holds many counts of the clone carrying this TCR beta chain. The data are from a study of metastatic and nonmetastatic thyroid tumors. TCRdb recomputed clones from the PCR reads via MiXCR. This sample has 53,000 or so clones, with roughly 20% found just once. There were no patients who had received any treatment before thyroid surgery. V lost 3 bases to trimming and J lost 7 bases; unmatched junction nucleotides: 7. The CDR3 extends over 16 amino acids. Germline V gives CDR1 LGHDT, CDR2 YNNKEL (reference sequence). The origin of this receptor is a female donor with papillary thyroid cancer or a benign thyroid nodule (not recorded which). Some clones in this sample may be carry-over from other donors' samples. Sequencing used blood. V gene TRBV3-1 combines with J gene TRBJ1-6; TRBD1 agrees at 9 bases. The CDR3 reads CASSQWGQGRNSPLHF. In DNA form, the CDR3 reads TGTGCCAGCAGCCAGTGGGGACAGGGAAGGAATTCACCCCTCCACTTT.